This passage covers 29 T cell receptor beta chains from one sample sequenced in a study of shared clonotypes between healthy human individuals. Only in-frame clones appear in the TCRdb table, and some are missing; sequencing was by immunoSEQ multiplex PCR. The data hold about 1 million clones, with around 75% observed a single time. The sequenced sample consisted of memory CD4+ T cells sorted from blood. Subset in this sample: CD45RA-negative fraction. Every receptor here comes from a man younger than 30 in good health.

The chain couples TRBV5-8 to TRBJ1-5, with D hard to call. This CDR3 comprises 14 residues. CDR1 and CDR2 (germline): SGHTS, YDEGEE. V was cut by 0 bases and J by 3 bases, with 7 bases left in between. CDR3 sequence reads: CASSLDGNNQPQHF. The CDR3 coding sequence is TGTGCCAGCAGCTTGGATGGAAACAATCAGCCCCAGCATTTT. Supplemented by reference TRBV5-8 and TRBJ1-5, the full variable domain reads EAGVTQSPTHLIKTRGQQATLRCSPISGHTSVYWYQQALGLGLQFLLWYDEGEERNRGNFPPRFSGRQFPNYSSELNVNALELEDSALYLCASSLDGNNQPQHFGDGTRLSIL.

The chain is built from TRBV6-4 and TRBJ2-3; D is unclear. Looked up from germline, CDR1 is MRHNA and CDR2 is SNTAGT. CDR3 length equals 14 residues. With 3 bases removed from V and 2 bases from J, the gap between germline ends came to 9 bases. The CDR3, as DNA: TGTGCCAGCAGTGAAGGACGGCACACAGATACGCAGTATTTT. Translated: CASSEGRHTDTQYF.

The chain couples TRBV6-5 to TRBJ2-6; possible D gene TRBD1, 5 bases. Trimming left V 6 bases short and J 1 base short, with 7 bases between. The germline gives CDR1 MNHEY, CDR2 SVGAGI. This CDR3 has 14 amino acids. CDR3 in amino acids: CASSRQSGANVLTF. As DNA, the CDR3 is TGTGCCAGCAGCCGACAGTCTGGGGCCAACGTCCTGACTTTC.

The chain recombines TRBV7-2 with TRBJ2-1; 9 bases line up with TRBD2. Germline-derived CDR1 and CDR2 are SGHTA and FQGNSA. The CDR3 is 15 amino acids. V lost 1 base, J lost 10 bases, and 8 bases stayed unmatched. The CDR3 DNA reads as TGTGCCAGCAGCTTAGGGGGACTAGCTACGACCGAGCAGTTCTTC. As protein: CASSLGGLATTEQFF.

This clone was found a few times. This chain uses TRBV30 with TRBJ2-3; 12 bases are shared with TRBD2. V was pared by 1 base and J by 4 bases, with 6 bases of the junction left unmatched. The CDR3 sequence is 16 residues long. Germline CDR1 and CDR2: GTSNPN and SVGIG (reference sequence). CDR3 amino acids: CAWSGTLAGGSDTQYF. DNA for the CDR3: TGTGCCTGGAGTGGGACACTAGCGGGGGGTTCAGATACGCAGTATTTT. The variable domain in full, with the rest retrieved from reference TRBV30 and TRBJ2-3, is SQTIHQWPATLVQPVGSPLSLECTVEGTSNPNLYWYRQAAGRGLQLLFYSVGIGQISSEVPQNLSASRPQDRQFILSSKKLLLSDSGFYLCAWSGTLAGGSDTQYFGPGTRLTVL.

This clone has ten or more counts. The chain couples TRBV20-1 to TRBJ1-3; D is ambiguous. The V gene's germline CDR1 is DFQATT and CDR2 SNEGSKA (reference sequence). The CDR3 is 11 residues long. Trimming left V 5 bases short and J 4 bases short, with 6 bases between. The CDR3 is CSAFGGNTIYF. CDR3 bases: TGCAGTGCTTTTGGGGGAAACACCATATATTTT.

The chain has TRBV9 and TRBJ1-2; no reliable D call. The CDR3 consists of 17 residues. Germline V gene sequence: CDR1 SGDLS, CDR2 YYNGEE. V was clipped by 4 bases and J by 1 base, with 20 bases between them. The CDR3: CASSPRGSGPGNYGYTF. Written as DNA, the CDR3 is TGTGCCAGCAGCCCCCGAGGGTCAGGCCCGGGTAACTATGGCTACACCTTC.

This clone was seen once. Other DNA sequences of this sample code for an identical CDR3. The chain uses TRBV15 and TRBJ2-7, with D possibly TRBD2 on 6 matching bases. The CDR3 sequence is 13 residues long. V was cut by 0 bases and J by 4 bases, with 7 bases left in between. Germline-derived CDR1 and CDR2 are LNHNV and YYDKDF (reference sequence). The CDR3 is CATSRDRGYEQYF. Here the CDR3 DNA reads TGTGCCACCAGCAGAGATCGGGGGTACGAGCAGTACTTC.

The chain recombines TRBV9 with TRBJ1-6; no clear D gene. The V end lost 4 bases, the J end lost 8 bases, and 13 bases lay between the germline ends. The CDR3 covers 14 residues. Germline CDR1 reads SGDLS; CDR2 reads YYNGEE. The CDR3: CASSPGLVDSPLHF. CDR3 nucleotides: TGTGCCAGCAGCCCCGGATTAGTGGATTCACCCCTCCACTTT.

The chain couples TRBV6-5 to TRBJ1-1, with 7 bases lining up with TRBD1. This CDR3 spans 15 amino acids. The J segment lost 3 bases and the V segment lost 7 bases, leaving 11 bases of the junction unmatched. Germline loops: CDR1 MNHEY, CDR2 SVGAGI. The DNA for the CDR3 is TGTGCCAGCAACGAAAACAGGGGCCACGACACTGAAGCTTTCTTT. It encodes CASNENRGHDTEAFF.

The V call is TRBV29-1, the J call TRBJ2-1, with 10 bases fitting TRBD2. The ends lost 0 bases at V and 9 bases at J; junction bases unmatched: 8. Germline V gene data show CDR1 as SQVTM and CDR2 as ANQGSEA. The CDR3 contains 15 residues. The CDR3: CSVEDERGGPLEQFF. Here the CDR3 DNA reads TGCAGCGTTGAAGATGAGCGGGGGGGCCCTCTTGAGCAGTTCTTC.

The rearrangement uses TRBV28 and TRBJ1-3; D call uncertain. Germline assignment: CDR1 MDHEN and CDR2 SYDVKM. The CDR3 is 13 residues long. With 9 bases removed from V and 1 base from J, the gap between germline ends came to 10 bases. The CDR3 is CASTWRSGNTIYF. CDR3 coding DNA: TGTGCCAGTACCTGGAGGTCTGGAAACACCATATATTTT.

This clone showed up just a few times. V and J are TRBV7-9 and TRBJ2-3, with a tentative D call TRBD2 (6 bases). Germline V gene lookup returns CDR1 SEHNR and CDR2 FQNEAQ (reference sequence). This CDR3 has 17 amino acids. Trimming pared 0 bases from V and 5 bases from J, leaving 18 bases between. CDR3 in amino acids: CASSLAGLGVTGDTQYF. CDR3 sequence (DNA): TGTGCCAGCAGCTTAGCGGGACTGGGGGTAACGGGAGATACGCAGTATTTT.

V is TRBV6-6 and J is TRBJ1-1; 9 bases are shared with TRBD1. Germline V lookup: CDR1 MNHNY, CDR2 SVGAGI (reference sequence). This CDR3 has 14 residues. V lost 6 bases to trimming and J lost 1 base; unmatched junction nucleotides: 3. CDR3 protein: CASRKGQGNTEAFF. The CDR3 DNA is TGTGCCAGCAGGAAGGGACAGGGGAACACTGAAGCTTTCTTT.

The chain is built from TRBV5-5 and TRBJ1-5; D is ambiguous. Trimming pared 0 bases from V and 6 bases from J, leaving 13 bases between. The CDR3 loop spans 15 amino acids. In germline, CDR1 is SGHKS, CDR2 YYEKEE (reference sequence). The DNA of the CDR3 is TGTGCCAGCAGCTTGGTAGAAAGAACTAGTCAGCCCCAGCATTTT. Its protein product is CASSLVERTSQPQHF. The variable domain in full, completed from reference TRBV5-5 and TRBJ1-5, reads DAGVTQSPTHLIKTRGQQVTLRCSPISGHKSVSWYQQVLGQGPQFIFQYYEKEERGRGNFPDRFSARQFPNYSSELNVNALLLGDSALYLCASSLVERTSQPQHFGDGTRLSIL.

This clone has a handful of counts. The rearrangement links TRBV30 to TRBJ1-2; tentatively, D is TRBD1 (6 bases). The CDR3 is made up of 12 amino acids. Per the germline V gene, CDR1 is GTSNPN and CDR2 is SVGIG (reference sequence). The V end lost 8 bases, the J end lost 4 bases, and 14 bases lay between the germline ends. CDR3 region: CALTGTTYGYTF. The DNA for the CDR3 is TGTGCCCTGACCGGGACAACCTATGGCTACACCTTC. The whole variable domain, filled in from reference TRBV30 and TRBJ1-2, reads SQTIHQWPATLVQPVGSPLSLECTVEGTSNPNLYWYRQAAGRGLQLLFYSVGIGQISSEVPQNLSASRPQDRQFILSSKKLLLSDSGFYLCALTGTTYGYTFGSGTRLTVV.

Of note for this clone: A read error is possible here, since a much larger clone lies one base away. This sequence joins TRBV11-2 and TRBJ2-2, with D maybe TRBD2 (7 bases). CDR1 is SGHAT, CDR2 FQNNGV, per germline. The CDR3 sequence is 19 residues long. The CDR3 region is CAGSLSLAGAMRYTGELFF. For the CDR3, the DNA is TGTGCCGGCAGCTTATCTCTTGCGGGGGCGATGAGATACACCGGGGAGCTGTTTTTT.

This sequence joins TRBV28 and TRBJ1-2, with D unclear. V was shortened by 2 bases and J by 4 bases, with 17 bases between the two germline ends. The germline V gene has CDR1 MDHEN and CDR2 SYDVKM. The CDR3 has 16 residues. The CDR3 DNA follows: TGTGCCAGCAGTTTAGGAGGGCAGGTATCATCCTATGGCTACACCTTC. This codes for CASSLGGQVSSYGYTF.

This clone was seen once. The CDR3 DNA sequence: TGCGCCAGCAGTGAGATGGGTTGGCGCGGCACCGGGGAGCTGTTTTTT. This gives the protein CASSEMGWRGTGELFF. The chain joins TRBV10-2 to TRBJ2-2; D is unclear. The CDR3 extends over 16 amino acids. Germline V gene lookup returns CDR1 WSHSY and CDR2 SAAADI. Trimming stripped 2 bases from V and 4 bases from J, with 14 bases between.

The V and J genes are TRBV6-4 and TRBJ2-6; D not certain. Trimming removed 5 bases at V and 1 base at J, with 9 bases between. Germline loops: CDR1 MRHNA, CDR2 SNTAGT. The CDR3 length is 15 residues. CDR3 nucleotides: TGTGCCAGCAGTTATTTAGCTTCTGGGGCCAACGTCCTGACTTTC. Translation gives CASSYLASGANVLTF.

CDR3 bases: TGTGCCAGTAGTACCACCGCACGAGGTAGCAATCAGCCCCAGCATTTT. It yields the protein CASSTTARGSNQPQHF. The V and J genes are TRBV19 and TRBJ1-5; D unclear. Looked up from germline, CDR1 is LNHDA and CDR2 is SQIVND (reference sequence). V was cut by 4 bases and J by 0 bases, with 13 bases left in between. This CDR3 region has 16 residues. Full variable domain (remainder filled in from reference TRBV19 and TRBJ1-5): DGGITQSPKYLFRKEGQNVTLSCEQNLNHDAMYWYRQDPGQGLRLIYYSQIVNDFQKGDIAEGYSVSREKKESFPLTVTSAQKNPTAFYLCASSTTARGSNQPQHFGDGTRLSIL.

The rearrangement links TRBV27 to TRBJ1-4, with a weak D call TRBD1 (5 bases). Looked up from germline, CDR1 is MNHEY and CDR2 is SMNVEV (reference sequence). The CDR3 has 14 amino acids. Deletions cut 4 bases from V and 5 bases from J, with 11 bases between. In DNA form, the CDR3 reads TGTGCCAGCAGTTCCCTGACAGAAAATGAAAAACTGTTTTTT. It specifies CASSSLTENEKLFF.

This clone came up a few times. The identical CDR3 is also encoded by other nucleotide sequences in the sample. The chain is built from TRBV28 and TRBJ1-1; no clear D. Trimming stripped 5 bases from V and 4 bases from J, with 5 bases between. The germline V gene encodes CDR1 MDHEN and CDR2 SYDVKM. The length of the CDR3 is 11 residues. The CDR3 sequence is CASSLRTEAFF. The CDR3 DNA reads TGTGCCAGCAGTCTACGCACTGAAGCTTTCTTT.

This clone was counted a single time. This sequence joins TRBV28 and TRBJ2-7; 7 nucleotides agree with TRBD1. CDR1 and CDR2 (germline): MDHEN, SYDVKM. J lost 1 base, V lost 5 bases, and 14 bases had no gene match. CDR3 length: 17 residues. CDR3 sequence (DNA): TGTGCCAGCAGTCGCGAACCAAAGACAGGGCTGTCCTACGAGCAGTACTTC. Protein: CASSREPKTGLSYEQYF.

V gene TRBV7-3 combines with J gene TRBJ2-7; 7 bases are shared with TRBD1. The length of the CDR3 is 15 residues. Losses at the gene ends were 5 bases for V and 3 bases for J; bases not matched to a gene: 10. The V gene's germline CDR1 is SGHTA and CDR2 FQGTGA. Written as DNA, the CDR3 is TGTGCCAGCAGCCCCGGTCGGGACAGATACTACGAGCAGTACTTC. This codes for CASSPGRDRYYEQYF.

This sequence joins TRBV5-1 and TRBJ2-6, with TRBD2 as a possible D gene (6 bases). This CDR3 contains 16 residues. The V gene lost 7 bases and the J gene lost 2 bases, with 16 bases spanning the gap. Germline V gene lookup returns CDR1 SGHRS and CDR2 YFSETQ. The CDR3 sequence is CASLGGSGAGANVLTF. CDR3 DNA: TGCGCCAGCTTAGGAGGGTCAGGTGCTGGGGCCAACGTCCTGACTTTC.

The rearrangement joins TRBV7-2 to TRBJ2-1; the match to TRBD2 covers 14 bases. The length of the CDR3 is 15 residues. V was pared by 6 bases and J by 10 bases, with 8 bases of the junction left unmatched. Germline CDR1 is SGHTA and CDR2 is FQGNSA. In DNA form, the CDR3 reads TGTGCCAGCAGGTTTTTGGGACTAGCGGGAGTAGAGCAGTTCTTC. Translated, it gives CASRFLGLAGVEQFF.

This clone was found a few times. The J gene is TRBJ1-1, the V gene TRBV19, with D uncertain. Germline CDR1 and CDR2: LNHDA and SQIVND (reference sequence). This CDR3 contains 12 residues. Trimming pared 3 bases from V and 7 bases from J, leaving 9 bases between. CDR3: CASSIGVGEAFF. In DNA, the CDR3 is TGTGCCAGTAGTATCGGCGTCGGTGAAGCTTTCTTT.

J is TRBJ2-1 and V is TRBV7-2; 13 bases line up with TRBD2. This CDR3 spans 17 amino acids. Germline V gives CDR1 SGHTA, CDR2 FQGNSA. V was clipped by 4 bases and J by 7 bases; unmatched bases: 10. The CDR3 bases are TGTGCCAGCAGCTCCATGACTAGCGGGAGGTCAGGGAATGAGCAGTTCTTC. It is translated as CASSSMTSGRSGNEQFF.